This T cell receptor beta chain is drawn from a study of identical twins. Study outcomes and limitations: Memory repertoires showed no such pattern, whereas abundant cord blood beta clonotypes carried fewer insertions. Twin-shared out-of-frame alpha sequences showed excess low generation probability.

The CDR3 has 15 residues. V lost 0 bases and J 0 bases, leaving 11 bases between the germline ends. Germline CDR1 and CDR2: DFQATT and SNEGSKA (reference sequence). TCRdb passed the 5' RACE reads through MiXCR, listing each CDR3 protein once. Of a few hundred thousand distinct CDR3 sequences listed, around a sixth are singletons. This clonotype occurred many times. The antigen remains unidentified. The chain employs TRBV20-1 and TRBJ2-5; weak D call: TRBD2 (5 bases). The TCR originated in a man aged 45-65 years in good health. Material: naive T cells sorted from blood. The CDR3 DNA is TGCAGTGCTAGAGATGCAGCGGCACACCAAGAGACCCAGTACTTC. This sequence encodes CSARDAAAHQETQYF.